This T cell receptor (beta chain) derives from a study of immune characterization of retroperitoneal liposarcoma. TCRdb re-called the PCR reads with MiXCR, one entry per CDR3 protein. In the table there are roughly 4,000 distinct CDR3 sequences, under 35% of which are singletons. Germline V gene sequence: CDR1 MNHEY, CDR2 SMNVEV (reference sequence). V lost 7 bases to trimming and J lost 0 bases, with 23 bases between them. The CDR3 is made up of 18 amino acids. This clonotype was picked up a small number of times. The sequenced sample consisted of blood. This rearrangement joins TRBV27 to TRBJ2-3; TRBD1 might be the D (6 bases). The TCR comes from a female donor with retroperitoneal liposarcoma. This chain's CDR3 is CASIPAPVGQMSTDTQYF. CDR3 DNA sequence: TGTGCCAGCATCCCCGCCCCGGTCGGACAGATGAGCACAGATACGCAGTATTTT.